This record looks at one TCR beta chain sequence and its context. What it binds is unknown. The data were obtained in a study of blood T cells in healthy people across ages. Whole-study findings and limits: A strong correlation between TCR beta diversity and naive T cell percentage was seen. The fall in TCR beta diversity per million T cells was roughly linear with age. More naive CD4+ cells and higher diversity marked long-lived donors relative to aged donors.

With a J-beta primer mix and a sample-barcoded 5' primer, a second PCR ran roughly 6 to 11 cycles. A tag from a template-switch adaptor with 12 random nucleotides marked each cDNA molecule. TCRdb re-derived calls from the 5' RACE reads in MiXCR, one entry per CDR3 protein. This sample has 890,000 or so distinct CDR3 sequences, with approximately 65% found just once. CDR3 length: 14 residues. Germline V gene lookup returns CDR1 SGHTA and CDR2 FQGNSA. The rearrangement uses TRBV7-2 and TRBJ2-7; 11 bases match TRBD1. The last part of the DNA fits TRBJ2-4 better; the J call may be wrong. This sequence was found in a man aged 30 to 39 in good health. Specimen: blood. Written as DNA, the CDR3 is TGTGCCAGCAGCTCTCGGGACAGGGGGAACATTCAGTACTTC. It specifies CASSSRDRGNIQYF.